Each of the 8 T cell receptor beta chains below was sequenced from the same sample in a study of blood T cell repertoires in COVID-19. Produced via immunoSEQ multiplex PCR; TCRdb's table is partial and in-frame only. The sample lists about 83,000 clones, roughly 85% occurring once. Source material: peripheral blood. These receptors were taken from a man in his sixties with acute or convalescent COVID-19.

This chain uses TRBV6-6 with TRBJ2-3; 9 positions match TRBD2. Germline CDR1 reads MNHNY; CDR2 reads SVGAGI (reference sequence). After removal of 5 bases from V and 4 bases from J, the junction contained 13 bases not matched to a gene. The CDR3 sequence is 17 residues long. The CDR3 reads CASSPSGGGALADTQYF. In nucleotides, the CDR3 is TGTGCCAGCAGTCCCAGCGGCGGGGGGGCCCTAGCAGATACGCAGTATTTT.

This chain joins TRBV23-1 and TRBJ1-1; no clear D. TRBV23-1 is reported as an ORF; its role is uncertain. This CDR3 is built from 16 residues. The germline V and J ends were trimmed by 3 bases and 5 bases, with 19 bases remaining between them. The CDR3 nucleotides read TGCGCCAGCAGTCATCCCGAATTGGAGGGTCGGACTGAAGCTTTCTTT. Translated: CASSHPELEGRTEAFF.

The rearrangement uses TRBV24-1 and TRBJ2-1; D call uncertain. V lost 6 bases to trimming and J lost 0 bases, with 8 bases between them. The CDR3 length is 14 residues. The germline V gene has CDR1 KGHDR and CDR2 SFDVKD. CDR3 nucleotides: TGTGCCACCAGTTGGTCGAGCTCCTACAATGAGCAGTTCTTC. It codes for CATSWSSSYNEQFF.

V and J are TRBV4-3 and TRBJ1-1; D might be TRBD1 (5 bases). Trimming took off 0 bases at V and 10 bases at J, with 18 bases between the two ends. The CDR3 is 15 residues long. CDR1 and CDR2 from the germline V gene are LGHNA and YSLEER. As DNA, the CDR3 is TGCGCCAGCAGCCAAGATCTGTATGGAGGAGGGGTAGCTTTCTTT. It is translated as CASSQDLYGGGVAFF.

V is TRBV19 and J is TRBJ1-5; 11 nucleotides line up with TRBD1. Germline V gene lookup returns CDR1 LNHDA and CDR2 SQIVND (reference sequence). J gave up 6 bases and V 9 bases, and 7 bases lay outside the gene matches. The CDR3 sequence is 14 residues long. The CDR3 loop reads CASSGGTGGQPQHF. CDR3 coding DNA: TGTGCCAGCAGCGGCGGGACAGGGGGTCAGCCCCAGCATTTT.

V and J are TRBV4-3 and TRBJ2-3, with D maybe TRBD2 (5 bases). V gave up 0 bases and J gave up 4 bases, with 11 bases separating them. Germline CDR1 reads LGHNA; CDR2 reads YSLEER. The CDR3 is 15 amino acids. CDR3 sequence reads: CASSQDLTNPDTQYF. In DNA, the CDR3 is TGCGCCAGCAGCCAAGATTTGACTAACCCAGATACGCAGTATTTT.

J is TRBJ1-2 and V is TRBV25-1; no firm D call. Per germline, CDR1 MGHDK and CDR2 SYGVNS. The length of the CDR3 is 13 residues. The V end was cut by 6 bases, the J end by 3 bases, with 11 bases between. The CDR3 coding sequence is TGTGCCAGCAGGGAAGGAGAATACTATGGCTACACCTTC. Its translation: CASREGEYYGYTF.

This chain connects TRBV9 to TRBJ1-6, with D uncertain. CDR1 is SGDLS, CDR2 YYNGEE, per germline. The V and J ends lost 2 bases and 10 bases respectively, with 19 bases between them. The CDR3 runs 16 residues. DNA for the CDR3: TGTGCCAGCAGCGTCAGCTCCCGGGAGGAAGGGTCACCCCTCCACTTT. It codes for CASSVSSREEGSPLHF. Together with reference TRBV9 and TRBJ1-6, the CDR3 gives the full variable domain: DSGVTQTPKHLITATGQRVTLRCSPRSGDLSVYWYQQSLDQGLQFLIQYYNGEERAKGNILERFSAQQFPDLHSELNLSSLELGDSALYFCASSVSSREEGSPLHFGNGTRLTVT.